The 21 T cell receptor beta chains listed next were all sequenced from one sample in a study of T cell responses to AZD1222 COVID-19 vaccine. Data came from immunoSEQ multiplex PCR; TCRdb stores just in-frame clones and leaves some out. The sample holds roughly 140,000 clones, 75% to 90% seen once. The sample in question was peripheral blood, obtained on day 0 of AZD1222 vaccination. The source of these receptors is an adult in good health.

The V and J genes are TRBV5-4 and TRBJ1-1; D may be TRBD1 (6 bases). The V and J ends lost 2 bases and 1 base respectively, with 9 bases between them. The CDR3 length is 14 residues. Per germline, CDR1 SGHNT and CDR2 YYREEE (reference sequence). For the CDR3, the DNA is TGTGCCAGCAGCTTCGGACAGCAGAACACTGAAGCTTTCTTT. Translating gives CASSFGQQNTEAFF. Supplemented by reference TRBV5-4 and TRBJ1-1, the full variable domain reads ETGVTQSPTHLIKTRGQQVTLRCSSQSGHNTVSWYQQALGQGPQFIFQYYREEENGRGNFPPRFSGLQFPNYSSELNVNALELDDSALYLCASSFGQQNTEAFFGQGTRLTVV.

V gene TRBV5-4 combines with J gene TRBJ1-3; D gene ambiguous. Trimming stripped 6 bases from V and 7 bases from J, with 14 bases between. The CDR3 runs to 13 residues. In germline, CDR1 is SGHNT, CDR2 YYREEE (reference sequence). CDR3 DNA sequence: TGTGCCAGCACTTTCTACGGGGTGAACACCATATATTTT. This encodes CASTFYGVNTIYF.

The chain links TRBV4-1 to TRBJ1-2; no clear D gene. Germline loops: CDR1 MGHRA, CDR2 YSYEKL. The CDR3 is 14 amino acids. V was trimmed by 0 bases and J by 8 bases, leaving 13 bases between them. Here the CDR3 DNA reads TGCGCCAGCAGCCAAGACGGGGTACCCTCGGGCTACACCTTC. It codes for CASSQDGVPSGYTF.

This clone has only one observation. This sequence joins TRBV28 and TRBJ2-3; 12 bases match TRBD2. Trimming took 5 bases from V and 2 from J; bases not matched to a gene: 17. The CDR3 sequence is 20 residues long. Germline values: CDR1 MDHEN, CDR2 SYDVKM. Here the CDR3 reads CASSPILAGGPNSNTDTQYF. The CDR3 DNA reads TGTGCCAGCAGTCCGATACTAGCGGGAGGACCAAATTCAAACACAGATACGCAGTATTTT.

The chain couples TRBV4-1 to TRBJ2-7; 13 nucleotides line up with TRBD2. Germline-derived CDR1 and CDR2 are MGHRA and YSYEKL. The V segment lost 4 bases and the J segment 3 bases; nucleotides outside the gene matches: 9. The CDR3 is 17 residues long. DNA of the CDR3: TGCGCCAGCAGCCCCACCCCGACTAGCGGGGGGAGCTACGAGCAGTACTTC. Translating it yields CASSPTPTSGGSYEQYF.

This clone has more than one count but fewer than ten. V is TRBV11-2 and J is TRBJ2-5; D remains ambiguous. Germline V CDR1 and CDR2: SGHAT, FQNNGV. V lost 4 bases to trimming and J lost 0 bases, with 0 bases between them. This CDR3 is 11 amino acids long. The CDR3 coding sequence is TGTGCCAGCAGCTACCAAGAGACCCAGTACTTC. It yields the protein CASSYQETQYF. Full variable domain (missing parts from reference TRBV11-2 and TRBJ2-5): EAGVAQSPRYKIIEKRQSVAFWCNPISGHATLYWYQQILGQGPKLLIQFQNNGVVDDSQLPKDRFSAERLKGVDSTLKIQPAKLEDSAVYLCASSYQETQYFGPGTRLLVL.

The chain employs TRBV7-8 and TRBJ1-1; 11 positions match TRBD1. The junction had 12 bases not matched to a gene; V was cut back by 4 bases and J by 8 bases. Looked up from germline, CDR1 is SGHVS and CDR2 is FQNEAQ. The CDR3 runs 16 residues. CDR3: CASSSLGQGVQPEAFF. The CDR3 DNA follows: TGTGCCAGCAGCTCATTGGGACAGGGGGTCCAGCCGGAAGCTTTCTTT.

The chain recombines TRBV9 with TRBJ1-2, with D hard to call. This CDR3 has 13 amino acids. Germline-derived CDR1 and CDR2 are SGDLS and YYNGEE. Trimming pared 4 bases from V and 4 bases from J, leaving 11 bases between. The CDR3 coding sequence is TGTGCCAGCAGCCCCAGCCTTAGCTATGGCTACACCTTC. Translation: CASSPSLSYGYTF.

This clone was detected only once. V gene TRBV28 combines with J gene TRBJ1-4; D call uncertain. This CDR3 is built from 15 residues. Germline CDR1 and CDR2: MDHEN and SYDVKM. The V end was cut by 2 bases, the J end by 6 bases, with 13 bases between. The CDR3 loop is CASSLKRYRDEKLFF. CDR3 nucleotides: TGTGCCAGCAGTTTAAAGCGCTATCGGGATGAAAAACTGTTTTTT. Complete variable domain (other parts from reference TRBV28 and TRBJ1-4): DVKVTQSSRYLVKRTGEKVFLECVQDMDHENMFWYRQDPGLGLRLIYFSYDVKMKEKGDIPEGYSVSREKKERFSLILESASTNQTSMYLCASSLKRYRDEKLFFGSGTQLSVL.

The chain uses TRBV5-5 and TRBJ1-4, with TRBD1 matching 9 bases. Germline CDR1 and CDR2: SGHKS and YYEKEE (reference sequence). J was trimmed by 10 bases and V by 4 bases; bases with no gene match: 17. There are 17 residues in the CDR3. The DNA for the CDR3 is TGTGCCAGCAGCGCGGGACAGGGCCTCTTTGTTGCGGGAAAACTGTTTTTT. Residues: CASSAGQGLFVAGKLFF.

V gene TRBV19 combines with J gene TRBJ2-7; 7 positions agree with TRBD1. The CDR3 is 16 amino acids. The ends lost 4 bases at V and 3 bases at J; junction bases unmatched: 12. Germline V gene data show CDR1 as LNHDA and CDR2 as SQIVND (reference sequence). The CDR3 region is CASSRVRDSSVYEQYF. CDR3 DNA sequence: TGTGCCAGTAGTAGGGTTAGGGACAGCTCAGTCTACGAGCAGTACTTC.

The chain uses TRBV7-9 and TRBJ2-3, with 8 bases lining up with TRBD2. This CDR3 has 17 amino acids. V trimming: 1 base; J trimming: 2 bases; junction bases outside the gene matches: 8. The V gene's germline CDR1 is SEHNR and CDR2 FQNEAQ (reference sequence). The CDR3: CASSLVVSGDYTDTQYF. In DNA form, the CDR3 reads TGTGCCAGCAGCTTAGTTGTTAGCGGGGACTACACAGATACGCAGTATTTT.

This chain connects TRBV2 to TRBJ1-2; 9 nucleotides match TRBD1. The CDR3 has 14 amino acids. V lost 1 base and J lost 5; bases outside the gene matches: 2. CDR1 SNHLY and CDR2 FYNNEI come from the germline V gene. In DNA, the CDR3 is TGTGCCAGCAGTGAAGAACAGGGGGCTTATGGCTACACCTTC. It codes for CASSEEQGAYGYTF.

Here the CDR3 DNA reads TGTGCCAGCAGTTCCCGGGTTGGCTACGAGCAGTACTTC. Encoded protein: CASSSRVGYEQYF. This chain connects TRBV27 to TRBJ2-7; D uncertain. The CDR3 runs 13 residues. Trimming took 4 bases from V and 3 from J, leaving 10 bases between them. Per the germline V gene, CDR1 is MNHEY and CDR2 is SMNVEV (reference sequence).

The V call is TRBV7-2, the J call TRBJ2-3; D not certain. The CDR3 length is 13 residues. The V gene's germline CDR1 is SGHTA and CDR2 FQGNSA. V gave up 0 bases and J gave up 5 bases, with 6 bases separating them. For the CDR3, the DNA is TGTGCCAGCAGCTTAGCGACGGTAGATACGCAGTATTTT. Protein product: CASSLATVDTQYF. Combining the CDR3 with reference TRBV7-2 and TRBJ2-3 gives the whole variable domain GAGVSQSPSNKVTEKGKDVELRCDPISGHTALYWYRQSLGQGLEFLIYFQGNSAPDKSGLPSDRFSAERTGGSVSTLTIQRTQQEDSAVYLCASSLATVDTQYFGPGTRLTVL.

The gene calls are TRBV4-1 and TRBJ1-1, with D perhaps matching TRBD1 (6 bases). Trimming shortened V by 0 bases and J by 1 base, and 21 bases separated the two germline ends. The CDR3 has 19 residues. CDR1 is MGHRA, CDR2 YSYEKL, per germline. The CDR3 loop is CASSQEGTWAGATNTEAFF. In DNA form, the CDR3 reads TGCGCCAGCAGCCAAGAGGGAACTTGGGCAGGGGCTACGAACACTGAAGCTTTCTTT.

V and J are TRBV5-4 and TRBJ1-2; 7 bases map to TRBD1. This CDR3 region has 13 residues. CDR1 SGHNT and CDR2 YYREEE come from the germline V gene (reference sequence). Losses at the gene ends were 4 bases for V and 5 bases for J; bases not matched to a gene: 5. CDR3 region: CASSLDRKYGYTF. The DNA for the CDR3 is TGTGCCAGCAGCCTGGACAGGAAATATGGCTACACCTTC.

This clone appeared once. The chain uses TRBV4-1 and TRBJ2-1; 8 bases match TRBD2. The CDR3 is made up of 15 amino acids. Germline lookup yields CDR1 MGHRA and CDR2 YSYEKL. V shed 5 bases and J 2 bases; nucleotides not matched to a gene: 5. The CDR3 DNA follows: TGCGCCAGCAGCAGTCGACTAGCGCCCTACAATGAGCAGTTCTTC. Its translation is CASSSRLAPYNEQFF.

The rearrangement links TRBV7-2 to TRBJ1-1; the D is unclear. Germline V gene sequence: CDR1 SGHTA, CDR2 FQGNSA. The ends were cut back, 2 bases at V and 0 bases at J, with 7 bases in the middle. This CDR3 spans 14 amino acids. CDR3 coding DNA: TGTGCCAGCAGCTTACACGTGATGAACACTGAAGCTTTCTTT. Translated: CASSLHVMNTEAFF.

The chain couples TRBV6-5 to TRBJ1-6, with TRBD1 identical over 7 bases. Germline V gives CDR1 MNHEY, CDR2 SVGAGI. The length of the CDR3 is 14 residues. Germline trimming cut 6 bases from V and 9 bases from J; bases unmatched to any gene: 8. The CDR3: CASSAGGYGSPLHF. In DNA, the CDR3 is TGTGCCAGCAGCGCAGGGGGTTACGGTTCACCCCTCCACTTT.

This chain uses TRBV6-6 with TRBJ1-5; D possibly corresponds to TRBD1 (6 bases). Germline lookup yields CDR1 MNHNY and CDR2 SVGAGI (reference sequence). V lost 3 bases to trimming and J lost 3 bases, with 15 bases between them. There are 16 residues in the CDR3. DNA of the CDR3: TGTGCCAGCAGTTATGGGAGCAGGGGCATCAATCAGCCCCAGCATTTT. Its translation: CASSYGSRGINQPQHF.